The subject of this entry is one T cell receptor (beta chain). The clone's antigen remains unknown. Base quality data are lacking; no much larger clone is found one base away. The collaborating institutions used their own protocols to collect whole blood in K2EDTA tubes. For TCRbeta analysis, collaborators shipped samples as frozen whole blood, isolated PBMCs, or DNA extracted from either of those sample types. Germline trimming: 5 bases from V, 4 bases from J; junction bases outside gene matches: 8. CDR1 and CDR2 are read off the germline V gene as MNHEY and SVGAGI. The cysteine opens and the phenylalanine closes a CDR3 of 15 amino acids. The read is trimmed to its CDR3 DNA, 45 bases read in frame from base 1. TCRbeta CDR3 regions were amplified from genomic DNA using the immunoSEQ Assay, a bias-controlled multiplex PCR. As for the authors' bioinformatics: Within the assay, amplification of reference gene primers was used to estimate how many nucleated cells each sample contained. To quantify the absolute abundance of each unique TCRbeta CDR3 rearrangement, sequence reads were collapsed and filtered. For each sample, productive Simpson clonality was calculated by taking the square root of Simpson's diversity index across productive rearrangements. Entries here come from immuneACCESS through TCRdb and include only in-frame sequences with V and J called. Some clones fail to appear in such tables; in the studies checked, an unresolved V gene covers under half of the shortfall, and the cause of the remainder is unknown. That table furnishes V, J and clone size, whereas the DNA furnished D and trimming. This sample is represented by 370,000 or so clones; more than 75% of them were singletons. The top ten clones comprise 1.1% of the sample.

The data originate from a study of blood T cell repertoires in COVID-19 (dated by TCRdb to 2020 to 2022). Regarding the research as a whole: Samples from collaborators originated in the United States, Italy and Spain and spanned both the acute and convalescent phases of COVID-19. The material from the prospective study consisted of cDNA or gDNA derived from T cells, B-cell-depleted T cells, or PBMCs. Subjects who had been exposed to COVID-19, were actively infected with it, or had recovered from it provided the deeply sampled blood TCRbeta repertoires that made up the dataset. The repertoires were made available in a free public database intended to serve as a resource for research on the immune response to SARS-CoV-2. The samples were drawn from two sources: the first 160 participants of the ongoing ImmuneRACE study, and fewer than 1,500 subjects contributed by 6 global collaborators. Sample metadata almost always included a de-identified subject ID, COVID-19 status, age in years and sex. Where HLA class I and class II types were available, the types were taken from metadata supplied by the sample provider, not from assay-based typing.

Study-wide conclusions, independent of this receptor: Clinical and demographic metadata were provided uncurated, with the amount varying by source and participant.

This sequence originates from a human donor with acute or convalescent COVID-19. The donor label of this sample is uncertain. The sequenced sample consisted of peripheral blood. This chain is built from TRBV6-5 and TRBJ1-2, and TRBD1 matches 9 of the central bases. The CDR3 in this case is CASSPRDRVIYGYTF. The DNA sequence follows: TGTGCCAGCAGTCCCCGGGACAGGGTAATCTATGGCTACACCTTC.